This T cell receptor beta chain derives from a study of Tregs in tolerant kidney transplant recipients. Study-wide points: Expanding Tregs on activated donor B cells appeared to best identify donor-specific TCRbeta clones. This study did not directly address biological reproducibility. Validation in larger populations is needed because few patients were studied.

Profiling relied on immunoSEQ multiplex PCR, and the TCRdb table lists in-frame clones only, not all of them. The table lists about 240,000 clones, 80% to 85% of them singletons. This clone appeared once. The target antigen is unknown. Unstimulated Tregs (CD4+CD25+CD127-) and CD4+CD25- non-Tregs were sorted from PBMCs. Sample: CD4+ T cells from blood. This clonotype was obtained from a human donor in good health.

The CDR3 DNA reads as TGTGCCAGCAGCTTCGGAGCGTCTAACTCCTACGAGCAGTACTTC. Translating it yields CASSFGASNSYEQYF. The rearrangement joins TRBV5-6 to TRBJ2-7, with D uncertain. The CDR3 covers 15 residues. V was trimmed by 2 bases and J by 0 bases, leaving 12 bases between them. Germline CDR1 reads SGHDT; CDR2 reads YYEEEE.